The rows below give T cell receptor beta chains drawn from one sample of a study of blood T cell repertoires in COVID-19. Data came from immunoSEQ multiplex PCR; TCRdb stores just in-frame clones and leaves some out. The table shows more than 70,000 clones, with roughly 80% occurring only once. The sequenced sample consisted of peripheral blood. The receptors were gathered from a woman older than 75 with active or convalescent COVID-19. Each CDR3 is given with its conserved first and last residue. The order of the fields is CDR3 protein, CDR3 DNA, D gene, J gene, clone size, V gene. A D gene is named only where the DNA matches it firmly. The listing skips clone size in some rows; elsewhere it reads once, few, many or a size class.

CDR3 protein: CASSDGTRYPYEQYF
CDR3 DNA: TGTGCCAGCAGTGACGGGACTAGATACCCCTACGAGCAGTACTTC
D gene: TRBD2
J gene: TRBJ2-7
clone size: .
V gene: TRBV27

CDR3 protein: CASSQAYEQYF
CDR3 DNA: TGTGCCAGCAGTCAGGCATACGAGCAGTACTTC
D gene: .
J gene: TRBJ2-7
clone size: .
V gene: TRBV7-2

CDR3 protein: CASSLLAGAGEKLFF
CDR3 DNA: TGTGCCAGCAGCTTATTGGCAGGGGCGGGCGAAAAACTGTTTTTT
D gene: .
J gene: TRBJ1-4
clone size: .
V gene: TRBV7-2

CDR3 protein: CSVGAQENYGYTF
CDR3 DNA: TGCAGCGTTGGTGCACAGGAGAACTATGGCTACACCTTC
D gene: .
J gene: TRBJ1-2
clone size: .
V gene: TRBV29-1

CDR3 protein: CASSLDPGVRTEAFF
CDR3 DNA: TGCGCCAGCAGCTTGGACCCAGGGGTAAGGACTGAAGCTTTCTTT
D gene: .
J gene: TRBJ1-1
clone size: .
V gene: TRBV5-1

CDR3 protein: CASRGEKAFF
CDR3 DNA: TGTGCCAGCCGTGGGGAGAAAGCTTTCTTT
D gene: .
J gene: TRBJ1-1
clone size: .
V gene: TRBV6-1

CDR3 protein: CATSKTGTGAQETQYF
CDR3 DNA: TGTGCCACCAGTAAGACAGGGACTGGTGCCCAAGAGACCCAGTACTTC
D gene: .
J gene: TRBJ2-5
clone size: .
V gene: TRBV24-1

CDR3 protein: CASSFSGGWPQHF
CDR3 DNA: TGTGCCAGCAGTTTTTCCGGGGGGTGGCCCCAGCATTTT
D gene: .
J gene: TRBJ1-5
clone size: .
V gene: TRBV27

CDR3 protein: CAISTLAGVNYEQYF
CDR3 DNA: TGTGCCATCAGTACTCTAGCGGGAGTCAACTACGAGCAGTACTTC
D gene: TRBD2
J gene: TRBJ2-7
clone size: once
V gene: TRBV10-3

CDR3 protein: CASRPSGYEQYF
CDR3 DNA: TGTGCCAGCAGACCCTCAGGGTACGAGCAGTACTTC
D gene: .
J gene: TRBJ2-7
clone size: .
V gene: TRBV6-5

CDR3 protein: CATSDGQGLSSYNEQFF
CDR3 DNA: TGTGCCACCAGTGACGGACAGGGACTTAGCTCCTACAATGAGCAGTTCTTC
D gene: TRBD1
J gene: TRBJ2-1
clone size: .
V gene: TRBV24-1

CDR3 protein: CAWSVPPFTAGAYEQYF
CDR3 DNA: TGTGCCTGGAGTGTACCACCCTTTACAGCGGGGGCATACGAGCAGTACTTC
D gene: TRBD2
J gene: TRBJ2-7
clone size: .
V gene: TRBV30